This TCR beta chain was sequenced in a study of technical replicates of blood from several donors. Data came from immunoSEQ multiplex PCR; TCRdb stores just in-frame clones and leaves some out. The sample gives more than 75,000 clones, around 95% of which show up once; approximately 0.24% is in the top ten. Germline V gives CDR1 LNHDA, CDR2 SQIVND (reference sequence). This CDR3 region has 17 residues. The V gene lost 3 bases and the J gene lost 7 bases, with 24 bases spanning the gap. This receptor was obtained from a human donor in good health. Sequenced: T cells isolated from PBMCs. The chain has TRBV19 and TRBJ1-2; D is possibly TRBD1 (5 bases). This CDR3 is CASSILQVQSSYFGYTF. CDR3 nucleotides: TGTGCCAGTAGTATCTTACAGGTCCAGTCGTCCTATTTTGGCTACACCTTC. The full variable domain, completed using reference TRBV19 and TRBJ1-2, is DGGITQSPKYLFRKEGQNVTLSCEQNLNHDAMYWYRQDPGQGLRLIYYSQIVNDFQKGDIAEGYSVSREKKESFPLTVTSAQKNPTAFYLCASSILQVQSSYFGYTFGSGTRLTVV.